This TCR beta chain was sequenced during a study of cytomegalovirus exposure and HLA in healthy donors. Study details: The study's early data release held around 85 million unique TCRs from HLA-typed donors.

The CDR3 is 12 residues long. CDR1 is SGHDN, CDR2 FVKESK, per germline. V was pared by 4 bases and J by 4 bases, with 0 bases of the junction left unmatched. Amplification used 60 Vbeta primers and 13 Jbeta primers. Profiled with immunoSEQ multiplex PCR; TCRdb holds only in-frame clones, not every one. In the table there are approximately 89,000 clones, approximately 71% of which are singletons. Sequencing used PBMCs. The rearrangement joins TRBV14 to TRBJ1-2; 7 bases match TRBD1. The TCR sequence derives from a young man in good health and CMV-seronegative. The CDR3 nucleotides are TGTGCCAGCAGCCGGGACAGCTATGGCTACACCTTC. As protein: CASSRDSYGYTF.